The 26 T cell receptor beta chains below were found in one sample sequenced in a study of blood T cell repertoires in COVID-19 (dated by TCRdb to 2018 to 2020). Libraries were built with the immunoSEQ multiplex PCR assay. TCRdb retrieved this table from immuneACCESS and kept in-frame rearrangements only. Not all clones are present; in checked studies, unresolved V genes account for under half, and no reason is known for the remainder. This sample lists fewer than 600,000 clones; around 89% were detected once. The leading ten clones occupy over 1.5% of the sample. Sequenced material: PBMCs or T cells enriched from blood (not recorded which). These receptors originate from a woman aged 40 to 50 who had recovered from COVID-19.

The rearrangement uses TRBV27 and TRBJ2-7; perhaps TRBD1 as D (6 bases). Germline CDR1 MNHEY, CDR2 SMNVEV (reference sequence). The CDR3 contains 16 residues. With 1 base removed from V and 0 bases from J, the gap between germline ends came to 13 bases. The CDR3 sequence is CASSLFQGKSSYEQYF. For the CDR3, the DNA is TGTGCCAGCAGTTTATTTCAGGGGAAAAGCTCCTACGAGCAGTACTTC.

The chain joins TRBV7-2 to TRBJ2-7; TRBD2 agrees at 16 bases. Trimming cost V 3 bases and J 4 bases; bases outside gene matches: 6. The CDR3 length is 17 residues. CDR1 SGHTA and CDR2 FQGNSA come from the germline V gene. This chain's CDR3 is CASSFGTSGRAGYEQYF. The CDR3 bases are TGTGCCAGCAGCTTTGGGACTAGCGGGAGGGCCGGTTACGAGCAGTACTTC.

The CDR3, as DNA: TGTGCCAGCAGTGATTCCGGGACAGGAAACACTGAAGCTTTCTTT. The encoded protein is CASSDSGTGNTEAFF. The V call is TRBV25-1, the J call TRBJ1-1; the match to TRBD1 covers 8 bases. The CDR3 totals 15 residues. Germline V gene data show CDR1 as MGHDK and CDR2 as SYGVNS. V was pared by 3 bases and J by 2 bases, with 5 bases of the junction left unmatched.

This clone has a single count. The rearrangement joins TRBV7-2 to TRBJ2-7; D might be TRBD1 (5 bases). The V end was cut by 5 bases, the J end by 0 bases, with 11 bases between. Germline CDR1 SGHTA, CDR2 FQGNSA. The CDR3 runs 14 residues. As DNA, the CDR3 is TGTGCCAGCAGCATTGACAGTAGCTCCTACGAGCAGTACTTC. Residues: CASSIDSSSYEQYF.

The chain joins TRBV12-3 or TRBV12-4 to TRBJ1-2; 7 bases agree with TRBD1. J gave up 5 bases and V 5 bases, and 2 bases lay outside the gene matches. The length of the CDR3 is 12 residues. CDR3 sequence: CASSKQGYGYTF. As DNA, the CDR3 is TGTGCCAGCAGTAAACAGGGGTATGGCTACACCTTC.

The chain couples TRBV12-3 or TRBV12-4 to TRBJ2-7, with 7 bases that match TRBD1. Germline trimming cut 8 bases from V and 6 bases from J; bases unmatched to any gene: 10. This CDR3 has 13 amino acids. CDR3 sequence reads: CASAQQGQREQYF. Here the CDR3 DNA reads TGTGCCAGCGCCCAACAGGGGCAGCGCGAGCAGTACTTC.

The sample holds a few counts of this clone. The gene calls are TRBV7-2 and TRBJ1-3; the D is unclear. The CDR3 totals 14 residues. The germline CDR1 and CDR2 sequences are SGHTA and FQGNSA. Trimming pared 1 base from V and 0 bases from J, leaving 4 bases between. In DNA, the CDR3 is TGTGCCAGCAGCTTAGACGGCTCTGGAAACACCATATATTTT. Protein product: CASSLDGSGNTIYF.

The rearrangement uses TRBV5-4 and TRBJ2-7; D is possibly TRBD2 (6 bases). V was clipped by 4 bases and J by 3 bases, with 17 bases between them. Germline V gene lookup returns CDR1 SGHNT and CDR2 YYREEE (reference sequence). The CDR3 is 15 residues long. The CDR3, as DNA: TGTGCCAGCAGCACGCCGACTAGGAGGGTCTACGAGCAGTACTTC. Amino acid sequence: CASSTPTRRVYEQYF.

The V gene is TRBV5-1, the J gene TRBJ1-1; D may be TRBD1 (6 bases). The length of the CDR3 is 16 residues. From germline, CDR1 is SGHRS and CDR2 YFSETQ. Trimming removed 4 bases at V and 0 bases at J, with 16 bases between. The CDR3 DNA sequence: TGCGCCAGCAGCGAGCGTTGGACAGCAATGAACACTGAAGCTTTCTTT. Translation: CASSERWTAMNTEAFF.

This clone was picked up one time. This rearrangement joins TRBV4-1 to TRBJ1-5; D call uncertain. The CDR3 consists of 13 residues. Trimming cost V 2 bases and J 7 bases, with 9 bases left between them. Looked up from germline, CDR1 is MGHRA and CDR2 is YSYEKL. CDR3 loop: CASSQPGRQPQHF. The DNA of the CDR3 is TGCGCCAGCAGCCAACCTGGGCGCCAGCCCCAGCATTTT.

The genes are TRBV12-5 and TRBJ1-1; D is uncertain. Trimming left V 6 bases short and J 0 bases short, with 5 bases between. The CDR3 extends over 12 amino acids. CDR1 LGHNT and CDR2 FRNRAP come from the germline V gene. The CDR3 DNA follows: TGTGCTAGTGGGCACATGAACACTGAAGCTTTCTTT. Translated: CASGHMNTEAFF.

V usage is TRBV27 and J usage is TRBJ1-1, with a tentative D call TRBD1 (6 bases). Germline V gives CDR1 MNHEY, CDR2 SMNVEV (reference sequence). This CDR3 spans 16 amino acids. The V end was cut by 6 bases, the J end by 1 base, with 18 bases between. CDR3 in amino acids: CASRPVGGRENTEAFF. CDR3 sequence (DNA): TGTGCCAGCAGGCCCGTGGGGGGGCGTGAGAACACTGAAGCTTTCTTT.

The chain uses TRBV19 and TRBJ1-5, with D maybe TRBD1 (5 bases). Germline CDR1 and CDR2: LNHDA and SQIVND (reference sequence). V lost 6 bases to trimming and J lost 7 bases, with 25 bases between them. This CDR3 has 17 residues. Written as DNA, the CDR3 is TGTGCCAGTAGCCCCCTAGTGGGGCCCCAGCAAAACCAGCCCCAGCATTTT. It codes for CASSPLVGPQQNQPQHF.

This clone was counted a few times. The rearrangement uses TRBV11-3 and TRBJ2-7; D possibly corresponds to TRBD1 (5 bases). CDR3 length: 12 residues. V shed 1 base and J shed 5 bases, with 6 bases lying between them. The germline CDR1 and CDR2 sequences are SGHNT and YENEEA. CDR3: CASSLVRDEQYF. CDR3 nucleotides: TGTGCCAGCAGCTTAGTCAGGGACGAGCAGTACTTC.

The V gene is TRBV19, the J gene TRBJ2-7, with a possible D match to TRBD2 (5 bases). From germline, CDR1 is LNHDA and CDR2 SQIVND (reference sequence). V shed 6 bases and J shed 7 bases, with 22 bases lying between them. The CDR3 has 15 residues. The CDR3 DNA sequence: TGTGCCAGTAGAAACCAAGATATTCCGACGGGAGAGCAGTACTTC. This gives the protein CASRNQDIPTGEQYF. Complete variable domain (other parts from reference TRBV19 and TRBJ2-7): DGGITQSPKYLFRKEGQNVTLSCEQNLNHDAMYWYRQDPGQGLRLIYYSQIVNDFQKGDIAEGYSVSREKKESFPLTVTSAQKNPTAFYLCASRNQDIPTGEQYFGPGTRLTVT.

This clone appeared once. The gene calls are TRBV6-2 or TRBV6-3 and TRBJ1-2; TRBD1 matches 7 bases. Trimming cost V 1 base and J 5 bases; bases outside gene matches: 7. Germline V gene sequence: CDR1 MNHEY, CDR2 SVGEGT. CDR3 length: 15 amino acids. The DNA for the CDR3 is TGTGCCAGCAGTTACTGGAGGGACAGTGCTTATGGCTACACCTTC. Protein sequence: CASSYWRDSAYGYTF.

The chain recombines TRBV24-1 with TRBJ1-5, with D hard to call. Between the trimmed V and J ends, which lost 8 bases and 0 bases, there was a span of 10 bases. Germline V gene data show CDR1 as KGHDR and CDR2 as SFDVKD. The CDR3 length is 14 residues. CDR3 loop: CATKDFHSNQPQHF. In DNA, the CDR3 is TGTGCCACCAAGGACTTTCATAGCAATCAGCCCCAGCATTTT.

The DNA of the CDR3 is TGTGCCAGCAGTGAGACAGGGGGAAGTGGAAACACCATATATTTT. Amino acid sequence: CASSETGGSGNTIYF. The chain couples TRBV28 to TRBJ1-3; 9 bases line up with TRBD1. CDR3 size: 15 residues. Germline values: CDR1 MDHEN, CDR2 SYDVKM. V trimming: 5 bases; J trimming: 3 bases; junction bases outside the gene matches: 5.

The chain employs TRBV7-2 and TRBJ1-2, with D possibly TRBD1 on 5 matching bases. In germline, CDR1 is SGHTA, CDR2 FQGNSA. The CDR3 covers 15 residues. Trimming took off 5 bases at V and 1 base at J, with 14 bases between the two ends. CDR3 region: CASSPIGGINYGYTF. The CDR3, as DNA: TGTGCCAGCAGCCCAATCGGGGGGATTAACTATGGCTACACCTTC.

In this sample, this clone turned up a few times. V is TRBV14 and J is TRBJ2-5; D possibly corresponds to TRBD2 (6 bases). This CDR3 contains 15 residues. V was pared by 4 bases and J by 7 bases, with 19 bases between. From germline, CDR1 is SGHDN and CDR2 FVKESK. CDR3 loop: CASSPPGDGRGTQYF. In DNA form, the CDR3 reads TGTGCCAGCAGCCCCCCTGGGGACGGGAGAGGGACCCAGTACTTC. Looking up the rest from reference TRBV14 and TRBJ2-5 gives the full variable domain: EAGVTQFPSHSVIEKGQTVTLRCDPISGHDNLYWYRRVMGKEIKFLLHFVKESKQDESGMPNNRFLAERTGGTYSTLKVQPAELEDSGVYFCASSPPGDGRGTQYFGPGTRLLVL.

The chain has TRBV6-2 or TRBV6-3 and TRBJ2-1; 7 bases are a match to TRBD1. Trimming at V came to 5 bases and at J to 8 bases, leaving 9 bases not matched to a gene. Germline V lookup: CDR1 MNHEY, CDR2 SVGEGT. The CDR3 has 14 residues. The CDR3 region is CASSNLDRDDEQFF. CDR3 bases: TGTGCCAGCAGTAATTTAGACAGGGACGATGAGCAGTTCTTC.

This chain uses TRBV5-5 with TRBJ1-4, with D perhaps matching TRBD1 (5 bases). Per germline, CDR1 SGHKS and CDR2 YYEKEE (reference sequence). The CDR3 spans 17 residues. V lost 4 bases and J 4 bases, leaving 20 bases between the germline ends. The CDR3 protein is CASSIAPSPGFNEKLFF. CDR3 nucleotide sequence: TGTGCCAGCAGCATAGCACCCTCACCAGGGTTTAATGAAAAACTGTTTTTT.

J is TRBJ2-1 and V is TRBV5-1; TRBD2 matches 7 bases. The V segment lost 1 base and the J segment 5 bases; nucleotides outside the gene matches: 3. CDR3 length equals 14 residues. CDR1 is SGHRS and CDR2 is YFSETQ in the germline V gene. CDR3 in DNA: TGCGCCAGCAGCTTGAGCGGGATAGACAATGAGCAGTTCTTC. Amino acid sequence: CASSLSGIDNEQFF.

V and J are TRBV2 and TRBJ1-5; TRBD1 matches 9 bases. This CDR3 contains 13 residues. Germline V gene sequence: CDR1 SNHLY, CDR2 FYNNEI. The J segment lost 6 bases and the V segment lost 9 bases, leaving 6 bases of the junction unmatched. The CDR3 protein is CASFTGGGQPQHF. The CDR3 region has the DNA TGTGCCAGTTTTACAGGGGGCGGTCAGCCCCAGCATTTT.

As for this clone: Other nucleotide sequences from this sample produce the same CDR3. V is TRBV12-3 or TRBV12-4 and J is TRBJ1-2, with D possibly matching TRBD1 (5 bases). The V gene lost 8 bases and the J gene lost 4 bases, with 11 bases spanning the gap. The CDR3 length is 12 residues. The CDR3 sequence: CASSSGPYGYTF. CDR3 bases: TGTGCCAGCTCTTCAGGGCCCTATGGCTACACCTTC.

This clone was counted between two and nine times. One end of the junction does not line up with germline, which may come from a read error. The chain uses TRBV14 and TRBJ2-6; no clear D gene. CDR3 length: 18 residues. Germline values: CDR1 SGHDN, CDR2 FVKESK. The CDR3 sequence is CASSQDWYTPSGANVLTF. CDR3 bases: TGTGCCAGCAGTCAAGATTGGTACACACCCTCTGGGGCCAACGTCCTGACTTTC.